This T cell receptor beta chain was retrieved from a study of early T cells in non-severe SARS-CoV-2 infection. Overall study: The sequenced material was bulk RNA from unsorted whole blood, and its chains were unpaired. Study-wide findings and caveats: The VDJdb matching leaned toward anti-spike CD8 responses and overlooked private and CD4 specificities.

This clonotype was detected many times. The antigen is undetermined. Molecules of cDNA were individually given unique molecular identifiers that were attached to them. In TCRdb, the 5' RACE reads were re-called with MiXCR into one record per CDR3 protein. The sample shows fewer than 35,000 distinct CDR3 sequences, about 10% of them seen only once. This CDR3 is built from 13 residues. The specimen was whole blood. This clonotype was obtained from an adult who was a healthcare worker with PCR-confirmed SARS-CoV-2 infection or an uninfected control (not recorded which). The chain links TRBV1 to TRBJ1-5. TRBV1 is reported as a pseudogene. The CDR3 DNA reads as TGCACCAGCAGGTGCCACCAAAATCAGCCCCAGCATTTT. It translates to CTSRCHQNQPQHF.